The entry below gives a single T cell receptor beta chain sequence along with its context. A junction boundary mismatches the germline segment, possibly from a read error. This sample stems from a study of T cells in Graves' hyperthyroidism and ophthalmopathy. TCR beta CDR3 sequences were amplified from RNA transcripts. The HTBI primer set served for first-round RT-PCR of the TCR CDR3. Using its own MiXCR run on the multiplex PCR reads, TCRdb lists one record per CDR3 protein. The sample contains 400,000 to 600,000 distinct CDR3 sequences, 15% to 20% of which appear only once. Disease duration was under 3 months in the ophthalmopathy patients, who also had a Clinical Activity Score of at least 3 and a NOSPECS grade of at least 4. Clinical symptoms, serum thyroxine, TRAb, thyroid ultrasound and orbital computed tomography established diagnosis. Germline V gene sequence: CDR1 DFQATT, CDR2 SNEGSKA (reference sequence). The CDR3 spans 19 residues.

Sequencing was performed on blood. This sequence originates from a woman between 25 and 40 years old with Graves' ophthalmopathy. This chain joins TRBV20-1 and TRBJ2-1; the match to TRBD2 covers 14 bases. CDR3 sequence: CSARDLGLAGGRAYNERFF. CDR3 nucleotides: TGCAGTGCTAGAGATCTCGGACTAGCGGGAGGCAGGGCCTACAATGAGCGGTTCTTC.